The 30 T cell receptor beta chains presented below share a single source sample, sequenced in a study of CD8+ T cells in alopecia areata. Extracted RNA was reverse transcribed into cDNA, the sequencing template. Generated by immunoSEQ multiplex PCR, the TCRdb table keeps only in-frame clones and is missing some. The sample includes 100,000 to 150,000 clones, less than 80% of them seen just once. Sequenced: CD4+ T cells sorted from blood. These receptors came from a human donor in good health.

This clone was found a few times. The chain couples TRBV27 to TRBJ2-7; D possibly corresponds to TRBD1 (5 bases). V shed 5 bases and J shed 2 bases, with 13 bases lying between them. The CDR3 is made up of 14 amino acids. The germline CDR1 and CDR2 sequences are MNHEY and SMNVEV (reference sequence). CDR3 residues: CASSPPGMTYEQYF. The CDR3 nucleotides are TGTGCCAGCAGTCCACCAGGGATGACCTACGAGCAGTACTTC.

This chain links TRBV29-1 with TRBJ1-2, with TRBD1 matching 8 bases. The J segment lost 4 bases and the V segment lost 4 bases, leaving 5 bases of the junction unmatched. Germline V lookup: CDR1 SQVTM, CDR2 ANQGSEA. This CDR3 comprises 13 residues. The CDR3 DNA reads TGCAGCGTTGGGCAGGGGGCGGGCTATGGCTACACCTTC. Protein sequence: CSVGQGAGYGYTF.

This sequence joins TRBV29-1 and TRBJ1-2; 7 nucleotides align to TRBD1. The germline V gene has CDR1 SQVTM and CDR2 ANQGSEA. The CDR3 spans 11 residues. With V trimmed by 8 bases and J by 4 bases, 4 bases remained unmatched. The CDR3 here is CSLRTGYGYTF. The CDR3 DNA reads as TGCAGCCTGAGGACAGGCTATGGCTACACCTTC.

The chain combines TRBV5-1 with TRBJ2-7, with 7 bases aligning to TRBD2. The length of the CDR3 is 13 residues. V shed 0 bases and J 5 bases; nucleotides not matched to a gene: 2. Germline V gene sequence: CDR1 SGHRS, CDR2 YFSETQ. CDR3 DNA: TGCGCCAGCAGCTTGGAGCGGGGTCACGAGCAGTACTTC. It specifies CASSLERGHEQYF. The full variable domain, with the rest looked up from reference TRBV5-1 and TRBJ2-7, is KAGVTQTPRYLIKTRGQQVTLSCSPISGHRSVSWYQQTPGQGLQFLFEYFSETQRNKGNFPGRFSGRQFSNSRSEMNVSTLELGDSALYLCASSLERGHEQYFGPGTRLTVT.

The chain links TRBV6-5 to TRBJ1-2; no clear D gene. Germline lookup yields CDR1 MNHEY and CDR2 SVGAGI. Trimming took off 0 bases at V and 2 bases at J, with 4 bases between the two ends. The CDR3 has 13 amino acids. The CDR3, as DNA: TGTGCCAGCAGTTACTCAGGGAACTATGGCTACACCTTC. Protein: CASSYSGNYGYTF.

This clone occurred a few times. The chain uses TRBV7-2 and TRBJ2-3; D gene unclear. The germline gives CDR1 SGHTA, CDR2 FQGNSA. Trimming left V 5 bases short and J 2 bases short, with 11 bases between. This CDR3 contains 14 residues. In nucleotides, the CDR3 is TGTGCCAGCAGCCTCGGGCGGACCACAGATACGCAGTATTTT. It codes for CASSLGRTTDTQYF.

The chain joins TRBV5-1 to TRBJ1-1, with 9 bases lining up with TRBD1. Germline loops: CDR1 SGHRS, CDR2 YFSETQ. J lost 4 bases, V lost 1 base, and 8 bases had no gene match. The CDR3 has 16 amino acids. In DNA, the CDR3 is TGCGCCAGCAGCTTGCCCGGGACAGGGAGGCGCACTGAAGCTTTCTTT. This sequence encodes CASSLPGTGRRTEAFF.

V usage is TRBV7-6 and J usage is TRBJ1-1; D is uncertain. The CDR3 runs 12 residues. Deletions cut 5 bases from V and 7 bases from J, with 11 bases between. The germline V gene encodes CDR1 SGHVS and CDR2 FNYEAQ. The CDR3 here is CASSQEADEAFF. The DNA for the CDR3 is TGTGCCAGCAGCCAGGAAGCGGATGAAGCTTTCTTT.

The gene calls are TRBV2 and TRBJ1-2; a possible D gene is TRBD1 (5 bases). The CDR3 is 14 amino acids. Per the germline V gene, CDR1 is SNHLY and CDR2 is FYNNEI. Trimming took 1 base from V and 4 from J, leaving 10 bases between them. The CDR3 is CASSEGAGLYGYTF. CDR3 nucleotide sequence: TGTGCCAGCAGTGAAGGGGCAGGGCTCTATGGCTACACCTTC. Drawing the rest from reference TRBV2 and TRBJ1-2, the complete variable domain is EPEVTQTPSHQVTQMGQEVILRCVPISNHLYFYWYRQILGQKVEFLVSFYNNEISEKSEIFDDQFSVERPDGSNFTLKIRSTKLEDSAMYFCASSEGAGLYGYTFGSGTRLTVV.

The chain has TRBV30 and TRBJ1-3; 11 bases fit TRBD1. CDR1 and CDR2 (germline): GTSNPN, SVGIG (reference sequence). This CDR3 has 14 amino acids. The V and J ends lost 5 bases and 1 base, in that order; junction bases with no gene match: 1. CDR3 in DNA: TGTGCCTGGGGACAGGGGGCTTCTGGAAACACCATATATTTT. Residues: CAWGQGASGNTIYF.

This clone was picked up a small number of times. This chain links TRBV29-1 with TRBJ1-3, with no clear D. CDR1 SQVTM and CDR2 ANQGSEA come from the germline V gene. This CDR3 is 13 amino acids long. V was trimmed by 4 bases and J by 0 bases, leaving 7 bases between them. This chain's CDR3 is CSVVKYSGNTIYF. In DNA, the CDR3 is TGCAGCGTTGTTAAATACTCTGGAAACACCATATATTTT. Using reference TRBV29-1 and TRBJ1-3 for the parts outside the CDR3, the full variable domain is SAVISQKPSRDICQRGTSLTIQCQVDSQVTMMFWYRQQPGQSLTLIATANQGSEATYESGFVIDKFPISRPNLTFSTLTVSNMSPEDSSIYLCSVVKYSGNTIYFGEGSWLTVV.

This clone was counted a single time. The chain is built from TRBV2 and TRBJ2-5, with a weak D call TRBD2 (5 bases). Germline values: CDR1 SNHLY, CDR2 FYNNEI. Trimming pared 6 bases from V and 2 bases from J, leaving 7 bases between. The CDR3 is made up of 12 amino acids. This CDR3 reads CASRDWQETQYF. The CDR3 nucleotides are TGTGCCAGCAGGGACTGGCAAGAGACCCAGTACTTC.

This clone was seen a handful of times. This chain links TRBV7-3 with TRBJ2-1; 10 nucleotides line up with TRBD2. Germline V CDR1 and CDR2: SGHTA, FQGTGA. The trim removed 0 bases at V and 8 bases at J, leaving 7 bases unmatched. This CDR3 spans 16 amino acids. CDR3 sequence (DNA): TGTGCCAGCAGCTTAACGGCCAGCGGGGGGGCCCATGAGCAGTTCTTC. Encoded protein: CASSLTASGGAHEQFF.

The chain employs TRBV6-5 and TRBJ2-6; 7 positions match TRBD2. Losses at the gene ends were 8 bases for V and 3 bases for J; bases not matched to a gene: 7. The CDR3 has 15 residues. Germline V gene sequence: CDR1 MNHEY, CDR2 SVGAGI. CDR3 protein: CASGRETFGANVLTF. The CDR3 coding sequence is TGTGCCAGCGGGAGGGAGACTTTTGGGGCCAACGTCCTGACTTTC.

The chain combines TRBV13 with TRBJ1-6; D not resolved. Germline V gene lookup returns CDR1 PRHDT and CDR2 FYEKMQ (reference sequence). The V and J ends lost 1 base and 9 bases respectively, with 7 bases between them. The CDR3 has 13 amino acids. CDR3 DNA: TGTGCCAGCAGCTTAGATGCGGGTTCACCCCTCCACTTT. Translated: CASSLDAGSPLHF.

This sequence joins TRBV5-6 and TRBJ2-6, with D unresolved. Trimming left V 1 base short and J 0 bases short, with 5 bases between. CDR3 length equals 15 residues. Germline values: CDR1 SGHDT, CDR2 YYEEEE. The CDR3 protein is CASSLSVSGANVLTF. CDR3 nucleotide sequence: TGTGCCAGCAGCTTGTCCGTCTCTGGGGCCAACGTCCTGACTTTC.

The chain recombines TRBV6-1 with TRBJ2-5, with 8 bases identical to TRBD1. CDR1 and CDR2 from the germline V gene are MNHNS and SASEGT. Trimming removed 1 base from V and 5 bases from J; junction bases left unmatched: 12. This CDR3 has 17 amino acids. CDR3 in DNA: TGTGCCAGCAGTGAAGTCCCCGGCAGGGGGCGCGGGGAGACCCAGTACTTC. Its protein is CASSEVPGRGRGETQYF.

The chain links TRBV2 to TRBJ2-7; a weak D match, TRBD1 (5 bases). Trimming stripped 4 bases from V and 6 bases from J, with 16 bases between. The germline gives CDR1 SNHLY, CDR2 FYNNEI. This CDR3 region has 14 residues. CDR3 loop: CASSVNQGRVEQYF. The CDR3 DNA reads as TGTGCCAGCAGTGTTAATCAGGGTCGGGTCGAGCAGTACTTC.

The V gene is TRBV30, the J gene TRBJ1-3; a possible D gene is TRBD1 (5 bases). V lost 0 bases, J lost 0 bases, and 9 bases lay in between. Looked up from germline, CDR1 is GTSNPN and CDR2 is SVGIG (reference sequence). The CDR3 runs to 15 residues. CDR3 bases: TGTGCCTGGAGTGTGGGCCAGGGCTCTGGAAACACCATATATTTT. Protein product: CAWSVGQGSGNTIYF.

This chain links TRBV30 with TRBJ2-1; D unresolved. CDR3 length: 14 amino acids. CDR1 and CDR2 (germline): GTSNPN, SVGIG (reference sequence). Trimming took off 0 bases at V and 4 bases at J, with 10 bases between the two ends. In nucleotides, the CDR3 is TGTGCCTGGAGTGTGTCGGCGGAGTACAATGAGCAGTTCTTC. This codes for CAWSVSAEYNEQFF.

The chain recombines TRBV6-1 with TRBJ2-2, with D maybe TRBD2 (6 bases). The germline gives CDR1 MNHNS, CDR2 SASEGT. The CDR3 is made up of 13 amino acids. Trimming took off 9 bases at V and 3 bases at J, with 11 bases between the two ends. CDR3 DNA: TGTGCCAGTAGGAGGGAGTACACCGGGGAGCTGTTTTTT. This sequence encodes CASRREYTGELFF.

V and J are TRBV6-6 and TRBJ2-3; D unclear. Germline CDR1 and CDR2: MNHNY and SVGAGI (reference sequence). This CDR3 is 15 amino acids long. V was cut by 6 bases and J by 0 bases, with 13 bases left in between. The CDR3 protein is CASSLLGSSTDTQYF. The CDR3 nucleotides are TGTGCCAGCAGCCTCTTGGGCAGTAGCACAGATACGCAGTATTTT.

V and J are TRBV19 and TRBJ2-5; 7 nucleotides line up with TRBD2. Looked up from germline, CDR1 is LNHDA and CDR2 is SQIVND (reference sequence). Losses at the gene ends were 2 bases for V and 7 bases for J; bases not matched to a gene: 10. CDR3 length: 15 amino acids. For the CDR3, the DNA is TGTGCCAGTAGTATAACCGGGACTATAGGTCGGACCCAGTACTTC. This encodes CASSITGTIGRTQYF.

This chain connects TRBV30 to TRBJ1-6, with D unresolved. The CDR3 has 12 amino acids. The germline V gene encodes CDR1 GTSNPN and CDR2 SVGIG (reference sequence). Trimming shortened V by 0 bases and J by 10 bases, and 7 bases separated the two germline ends. CDR3 sequence: CAWSVPTSPLHF. DNA of the CDR3: TGTGCCTGGAGTGTACCCACCTCACCCCTCCACTTT.

This chain joins TRBV6-1 and TRBJ2-7; the D is unclear. Germline V gives CDR1 MNHNS, CDR2 SASEGT. The CDR3 has 12 residues. V lost 10 bases and J 0 bases, leaving 10 bases between the germline ends. The DNA of the CDR3 is TGTGCCACCCGACGGGTCTCCTACGAGCAGTACTTC. It encodes CATRRVSYEQYF.

V usage is TRBV11-2 and J usage is TRBJ2-7; 8 positions agree with TRBD2. This CDR3 contains 17 residues. J was trimmed by 0 bases and V by 4 bases; bases with no gene match: 11. Germline V gene sequence: CDR1 SGHAT, CDR2 FQNNGV. DNA of the CDR3: TGTGCCAGCAGCTACCTCGGAGGCGGGGGGCCCTCCTACGAGCAGTACTTC. As protein: CASSYLGGGGPSYEQYF.

This chain uses TRBV2 with TRBJ2-5; a possible D gene is TRBD2 (7 bases). CDR1 is SNHLY and CDR2 is FYNNEI in the germline V gene. The CDR3 spans 16 residues. With 3 bases removed from V and 6 bases from J, the gap between germline ends came to 20 bases. CDR3 amino acids: CASSDRGGKMRKTQYF. In DNA, the CDR3 is TGTGCCAGCAGTGATAGGGGGGGGAAGATGCGTAAGACCCAGTACTTC.

This clone has just a few counts. The chain carries TRBV5-1 and TRBJ2-5; D is undetermined. The CDR3 runs 13 residues. The V gene lost 4 bases and the J gene lost 1 base, with 8 bases spanning the gap. CDR1 and CDR2 from the germline V gene are SGHRS and YFSETQ. The CDR3 protein is CASSLESQETQYF. DNA for the CDR3: TGCGCCAGCAGCCTGGAGAGCCAAGAGACCCAGTACTTC.

This clone is categorized as medium-sized (0.01 to 0.1%). This chain links TRBV28 with TRBJ1-1, with D unresolved. The CDR3 consists of 12 residues. V was shortened by 2 bases and J by 6 bases, with 7 bases between the two germline ends. The germline V gene encodes CDR1 MDHEN and CDR2 SYDVKM. DNA for the CDR3: TGTGCCAGCAGTTTAACTTCCGCTGAAGCTTTCTTT. Amino acids: CASSLTSAEAFF.

The chain recombines TRBV28 with TRBJ2-5; D is unresolved. Trimming took off 4 bases at V and 9 bases at J, with 12 bases between the two ends. CDR3 length: 12 amino acids. CDR1 and CDR2 (germline): MDHEN, SYDVKM. The CDR3 spells CASSWEVLAQYF. DNA for the CDR3: TGTGCCAGCAGTTGGGAAGTCTTGGCCCAGTACTTC. Looking up the rest from reference TRBV28 and TRBJ2-5 gives the full variable domain: DVKVTQSSRYLVKRTGEKVFLECVQDMDHENMFWYRQDPGLGLRLIYFSYDVKMKEKGDIPEGYSVSREKKERFSLILESASTNQTSMYLCASSWEVLAQYFGPGTRLLVL.